A single T cell receptor (beta chain) is shown here with its context. The data stem from a study of blood T cell repertoires in COVID-19. The CDR3 spans 14 residues. V was trimmed by 0 bases and J by 2 bases, leaving 8 bases between them. CDR1 SGHNT and CDR2 YYREEE come from the germline V gene (reference sequence). In the original processing: Estimates of nucleated cell counts were drawn from the amplification of reference gene primers. Measured with immunoSEQ multiplex PCR; TCRdb has only the in-frame clones, and not every one. For V, J and clone size, that table is used; D and trimming come from the DNA. The profile shows tens of thousands of clones, around 84% of them singletons.

V is TRBV5-4 and J is TRBJ2-5; D remains ambiguous. Sequencing input: peripheral blood. This clonotype originated in a man between 65 and 79 years old with active COVID-19. CDR3 coding DNA: TGTGCCAGCAGCTTGGCGTCTAGACAAGAGACCCAGTACTTC. Protein sequence: CASSLASRQETQYF.